Below are 10 T cell receptor beta chains sequenced from a single sample in a study of OX40 agonist ivuxolimab in advanced cancers. Sequencing was performed with immunoSEQ multiplex PCR; in TCRdb, only in-frame clones are kept and a portion is missing. There are tens of thousands of clones in the sample; 85% to 90% occur only once, and more than 0.75% lies in the top ten. The sequenced sample was CD4+ or CD8+ T cells sorted from blood, obtained in a trial of the OX40 agonist ivuxolimab. These receptors all come from an adult with an advanced solid tumor such as melanoma, head and neck, liver or kidney cancer.

This clone showed up just a few times. This chain joins TRBV25-1 and TRBJ2-2; 10 bases line up with TRBD1. This CDR3 contains 15 residues. The germline CDR1 and CDR2 sequences are MGHDK and SYGVNS. V dropped 4 bases and J dropped 4; count of bases not matched to a gene: 3. CDR3 loop: CASSGQGAPTGELFF. The CDR3 coding sequence is TGTGCCAGCAGTGGACAGGGGGCGCCCACCGGGGAGCTGTTTTTT.

The chain joins TRBV4-2 to TRBJ2-4, with no clear D. CDR1 LGHNA and CDR2 YNFKEQ come from the germline V gene. The germline V and J ends were trimmed by 1 base and 2 bases, with 9 bases remaining between them. The CDR3 has 15 residues. The DNA of the CDR3 is TGTGCCAGCAGCCAAGCGGCGGTGACCAAAAACATTCAGTACTTC. Translating gives CASSQAAVTKNIQYF.

The V call is TRBV15, the J call TRBJ1-5; D is perhaps TRBD1 (6 bases). The CDR3 is 15 residues long. Per germline, CDR1 LNHNV and CDR2 YYDKDF (reference sequence). Deletions cut 4 bases from V and 4 bases from J, with 14 bases between. The CDR3 reads CATSKRGGENQPQHF. In nucleotides, the CDR3 is TGTGCCACCAGCAAGAGAGGGGGGGAAAATCAGCCCCAGCATTTT.

The chain links TRBV19 to TRBJ2-1; D gene ambiguous. V was shortened by 5 bases and J by 12 bases, with 14 bases between the two germline ends. This CDR3 has 12 residues. Looked up from germline, CDR1 is LNHDA and CDR2 is SQIVND (reference sequence). CDR3 amino acids: CASSSRLERQFF. The CDR3, as DNA: TGTGCCAGTAGTTCGAGGTTGGAGAGGCAGTTCTTC.

This chain links TRBV5-1 with TRBJ1-4, with D possibly being TRBD1 (6 bases). The germline V gene encodes CDR1 SGHRS and CDR2 YFSETQ. This CDR3 is 15 amino acids long. V shed 5 bases and J shed 7 bases, with 18 bases lying between them. The CDR3 region has the DNA TGCGCCAGCAGTGAATTAACAGGGATAGGTGAAAAACTGTTTTTT. Its protein product is CASSELTGIGEKLFF.

The chain is built from TRBV25-1 and TRBJ2-7, with D possibly matching TRBD2 (5 bases). This CDR3 has 11 amino acids. CDR1 is MGHDK and CDR2 is SYGVNS in the germline V gene. Between the trimmed V and J ends, which lost 6 bases and 7 bases, there was a span of 10 bases. CDR3 bases: TGTGCCAGCAGCCATACGGGAGAGCAGTACTTC. Translated: CASSHTGEQYF.

The chain recombines TRBV5-1 with TRBJ2-5; TRBD1 aligns across 10 bases. The CDR3 has 15 residues. The germline V gene has CDR1 SGHRS and CDR2 YFSETQ. J gave up 3 bases and V 4 bases, and 6 bases lay outside the gene matches. CDR3 sequence: CASSIAGTGEETQYF. The CDR3 DNA is TGCGCCAGCAGCATCGCCGGGACAGGGGAAGAGACCCAGTACTTC. Full variable domain (missing parts from reference TRBV5-1 and TRBJ2-5): KAGVTQTPRYLIKTRGQQVTLSCSPISGHRSVSWYQQTPGQGLQFLFEYFSETQRNKGNFPGRFSGRQFSNSRSEMNVSTLELGDSALYLCASSIAGTGEETQYFGPGTRLLVL.

The chain recombines TRBV4-2 with TRBJ2-7, with 10 bases matching TRBD2. The CDR3 length is 16 residues. With V trimmed by 1 base and J by 6 bases, 9 bases remained unmatched. The germline V gene encodes CDR1 LGHNA and CDR2 YNFKEQ. The CDR3 sequence: CASSQVASGSVGEQYF. CDR3 bases: TGTGCCAGCAGCCAAGTCGCTAGCGGGAGTGTTGGCGAGCAGTACTTC.

DNA of the CDR3: TGCGCCAGCAGCCTAGACATACAGGGGAGGGGAGAGACCCAGTACTTC. This translates into CASSLDIQGRGETQYF. The genes are TRBV5-1 and TRBJ2-5; either TRBD1 or TRBD2 may fit D (7 bases each). This CDR3 spans 16 amino acids. Per the germline V gene, CDR1 is SGHRS and CDR2 is YFSETQ. V was cut by 4 bases and J by 4 bases, with 20 bases left in between.

The J gene is TRBJ2-7, the V gene TRBV5-4, with 8 bases fitting TRBD1. Trimming took 1 base from V and 4 from J; bases not matched to a gene: 1. CDR1 and CDR2 from the germline V gene are SGHNT and YYREEE (reference sequence). The CDR3 runs to 13 residues. The CDR3 bases are TGTGCCAGCAGCTTGAACAGGGGGTACGAGCAGTACTTC. It translates to CASSLNRGYEQYF.